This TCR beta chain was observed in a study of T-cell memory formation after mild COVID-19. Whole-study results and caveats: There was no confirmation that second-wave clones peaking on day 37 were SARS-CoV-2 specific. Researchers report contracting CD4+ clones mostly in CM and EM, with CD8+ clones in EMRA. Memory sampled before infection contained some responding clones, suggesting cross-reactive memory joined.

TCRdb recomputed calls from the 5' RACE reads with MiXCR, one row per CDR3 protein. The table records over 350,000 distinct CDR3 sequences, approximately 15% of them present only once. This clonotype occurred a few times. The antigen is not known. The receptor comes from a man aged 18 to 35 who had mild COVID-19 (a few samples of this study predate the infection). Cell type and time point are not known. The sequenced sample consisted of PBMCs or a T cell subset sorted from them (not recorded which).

This chain's CDR3 is CSARDHLGWAQYF. CDR3 in DNA: TGCAGTGCTAGAGATCATCTCGGCTGGGCCCAGTACTTC. The chain joins TRBV20-1 to TRBJ2-5; D is unresolved. Germline CDR1 reads DFQATT; CDR2 reads SNEGSKA (reference sequence). Trimming shortened V by 0 bases and J by 9 bases, and 14 bases separated the two germline ends. The CDR3 runs 13 residues.